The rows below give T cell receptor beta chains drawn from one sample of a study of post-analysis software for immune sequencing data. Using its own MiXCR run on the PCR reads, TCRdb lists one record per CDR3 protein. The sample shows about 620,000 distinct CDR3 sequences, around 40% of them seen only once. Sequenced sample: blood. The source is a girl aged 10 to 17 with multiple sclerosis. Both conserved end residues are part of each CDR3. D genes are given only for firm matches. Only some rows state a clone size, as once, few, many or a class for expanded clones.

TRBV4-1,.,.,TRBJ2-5,CASSQLSISFQQYF,TGCGCCAGCAGCCAATTATCGATTTCGTTTCAGCAGTACTTC
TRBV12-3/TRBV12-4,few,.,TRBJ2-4,CASSKERSLNIQYF,TGTGCCAGCAGTAAAGAACGGAGCTTAAACATTCAGTACTTC
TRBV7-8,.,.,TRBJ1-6,CASSFLGYNSPLHF,TGTGCCAGCAGCTTTCTAGGGTATAATTCACCCCTCCACTTT
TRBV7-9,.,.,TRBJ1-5,CASSLQGFGQPQHF,TGTGCCAGCAGCTTACAGGGGTTTGGTCAGCCCCAGCATTTT
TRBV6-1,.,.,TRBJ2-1,CASSPIGTSSSYNEQFF,TGTGCCAGCAGCCCCATTGGGACCTCGAGCTCCTACAATGAGCAGTTCTTC
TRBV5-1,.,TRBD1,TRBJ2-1,CASSLESQTGNEQFF,TGCGCCAGCAGCTTGGAGAGTCAGACAGGGAATGAGCAGTTCTTC
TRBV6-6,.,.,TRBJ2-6,CAVTGANVLTF,TGTGCAGTTACTGGGGCCAACGTCCTGACTTTC
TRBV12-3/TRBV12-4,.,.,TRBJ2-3,CASSSPFAGTDTQYF,TGTGCCAGCAGTTCCCCTTTTGCGGGCACAGATACGCAGTATTTT
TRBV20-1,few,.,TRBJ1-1,CSAKDSGNTEAFF,TGCAGTGCTAAGGACAGTGGGAACACTGAAGCTTTCTTT
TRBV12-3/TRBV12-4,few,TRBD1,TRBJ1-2,CASSLLLGGQGEDGYTF,TGTGCCAGCAGTTTGCTCTTAGGCGGACAGGGGGAGGATGGCTACACCTTC
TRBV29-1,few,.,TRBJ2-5,CSVRGSRGPKETQYF,TGCAGCGTCCGGGGGTCTCGAGGCCCTAAAGAGACCCAGTACTTC
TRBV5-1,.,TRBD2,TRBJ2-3,CASSLTTSGADTQYF,TGCGCCAGCAGCTTGACGACTAGCGGGGCAGATACGCAGTATTTT
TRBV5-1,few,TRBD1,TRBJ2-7,CASSFTGQGPYEQYF,TGCGCCAGCAGCTTCACCGGACAGGGGCCCTACGAGCAGTACTTC
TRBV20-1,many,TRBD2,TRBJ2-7,CSAGSPGLGSYEQYF,TGCAGTGCTGGAAGCCCGGGACTAGGCTCCTACGAGCAGTACTTC
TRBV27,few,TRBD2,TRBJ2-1,CASSPTSGLYSNEQFF,TGTGCCAGCAGTCCAACTAGCGGTCTTTACTCCAATGAGCAGTTCTTC
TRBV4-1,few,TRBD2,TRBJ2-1,CASSQDPLAGGLGSYNEQFF,TGCGCCAGCAGCCAAGATCCCCTAGCGGGGGGCCTTGGCTCCTACAATGAGCAGTTCTTC
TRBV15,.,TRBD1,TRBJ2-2,CATRLGGTANTGELFF,TGTGCCACCAGGTTGGGTGGGACAGCGAACACCGGGGAGCTGTTTTTT
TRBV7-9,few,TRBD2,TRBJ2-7,CASSASGLAGGYEQYF,TGTGCCAGCAGCGCATCGGGACTAGCGGGAGGCTACGAGCAGTACTTC
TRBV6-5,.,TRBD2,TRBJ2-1,CASSYAASGGKYEQFF,TGTGCCAGCAGTTACGCCGCTAGCGGGGGAAAATATGAGCAGTTCTTC
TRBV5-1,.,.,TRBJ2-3,CASSLMGNRRTDTQYF,TGCGCCAGCAGCTTGATGGGAAACCGGCGCACAGATACGCAGTATTTT
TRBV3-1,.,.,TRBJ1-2,CASSQASNSLGYTF,TGTGCCAGCAGCCAAGCGAGCAACAGCCTGGGCTACACCTTC
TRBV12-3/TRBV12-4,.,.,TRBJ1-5,CASSRKGGSNQPQHF,TGTGCCAGCAGTCGCAAGGGGGGGAGCAATCAGCCCCAGCATTTT
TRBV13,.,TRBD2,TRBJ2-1,CASSWLAGWDNEQFF,TGTGCCAGCAGCTGGCTAGCGGGGTGGGACAATGAGCAGTTCTTC
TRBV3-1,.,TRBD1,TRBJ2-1,CASSRTGSFGEQFF,TGTGCCAGCAGCCGGACAGGGAGTTTCGGTGAGCAGTTCTTC
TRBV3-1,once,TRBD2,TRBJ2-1,CASSTTSAGDEQFF,TGTGCCAGCAGCACGACTAGCGCAGGTGATGAGCAGTTCTTC
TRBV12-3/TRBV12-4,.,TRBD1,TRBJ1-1,CASRRMGQGGTEAFF,TGTGCCAGCAGGAGAATGGGACAGGGGGGCACTGAAGCTTTCTTT
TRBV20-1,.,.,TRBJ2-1,CSARSYTGGNEQFF,TGCAGTGCTAGATCCTACACCGGGGGCAATGAGCAGTTCTTC
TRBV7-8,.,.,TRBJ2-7,CASSLARAGQGYEQYF,TGTGCCAGCAGCTTAGCTCGGGCAGGGCAAGGTTACGAGCAGTACTTC
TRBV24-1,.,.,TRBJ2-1,CATSDLGSPRNEQFF,TGTGCCACCAGTGATTTGGGCAGCCCCCGCAATGAGCAGTTCTTC
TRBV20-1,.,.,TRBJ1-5,CSARLSNQPQHF,TGCAGTGCTAGATTATCCAATCAGCCCCAGCATTTT
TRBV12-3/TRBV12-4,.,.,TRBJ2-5,CASTPSRVEETQYF,TGTGCCAGCACCCCGAGCAGGGTCGAGGAGACCCAGTACTTC
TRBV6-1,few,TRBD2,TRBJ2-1,CASSRASGGSRYNEQFF,TGTGCCAGCAGCCGCGCTAGCGGGGGGTCTCGCTACAATGAGCAGTTCTTC
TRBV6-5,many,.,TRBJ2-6,CASRTGRPSSGANVLTF,TGTGCCAGCAGGACGGGACGGCCAAGCTCTGGGGCCAACGTCCTGACTTTC
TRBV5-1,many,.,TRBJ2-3,CASSEQGTDTQYF,TGCGCCAGCAGCGAACAGGGAACAGATACGCAGTATTTT
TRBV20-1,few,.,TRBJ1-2,CSARGNWGSYGYTF,TGCAGTGCTAGGGGGAACTGGGGGAGCTATGGCTACACCTTC
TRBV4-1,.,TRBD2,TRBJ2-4,CASSQTGTSGRGEQYF,TGCGCCAGCAGCCAAACCGGGACTAGCGGGAGGGGGGAGCAGTACTTC
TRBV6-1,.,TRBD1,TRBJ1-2,CASSERGQTYGYTF,TGTGCCAGCAGTGAGAGGGGACAGACCTATGGCTACACCTTC
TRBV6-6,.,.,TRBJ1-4,CASSPDPVNEELFF,TGTGCCAGCAGTCCCGATCCAGTTAATGAAGAACTGTTTTTT
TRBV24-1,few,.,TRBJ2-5,CATSDEETQYF,TGTGCCACCAGTGACGAAGAGACCCAGTACTTC
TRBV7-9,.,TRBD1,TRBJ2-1,CASSPTNDRADEQFF,TGTGCCAGCAGCCCAACTAATGACAGGGCCGATGAGCAGTTCTTC
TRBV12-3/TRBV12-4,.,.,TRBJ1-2,CASSWVGYGYTF,TGTGCCAGCAGTTGGGTGGGCTATGGCTACACCTTC
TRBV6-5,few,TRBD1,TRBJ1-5,CASSYSGTGNQPQHF,TGTGCCAGCAGTTACTCCGGGACAGGGAATCAGCCCCAGCATTTT
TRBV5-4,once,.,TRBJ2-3,CASSFRLHSTDTQYF,TGTGCCAGCAGCTTCCGACTACATAGCACAGATACGCAGTATTTT
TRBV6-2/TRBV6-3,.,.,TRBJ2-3,CACSLGDTQYF,TGTGCCTGCTCATTGGGGGATACGCAGTATTTT
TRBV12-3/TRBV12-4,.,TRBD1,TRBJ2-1,CASSLRDRGRGEQFF,TGTGCCAGCAGTTTAAGGGACAGGGGCCGAGGTGAGCAGTTCTTC
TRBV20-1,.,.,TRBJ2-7,CSATWGAGYEQYF,TGCAGTGCTACCTGGGGGGCTGGCTACGAGCAGTACTTC
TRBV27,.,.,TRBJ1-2,CASSPLPGNYGYTF,TGTGCCAGCAGTCCCCTTCCGGGGAATTATGGCTACACCTTC
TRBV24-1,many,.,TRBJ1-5,CATAGFGLDQPQHF,TGTGCCACCGCAGGTTTCGGGCTAGATCAGCCCCAGCATTTT